These T cell receptor beta chains were read from a single sample in a study of regulatory T cells in long-lasting Graves disease. MiXCR was run by TCRdb on the multiplex PCR reads, yielding one entry per CDR3 protein. The data show about 460,000 distinct CDR3 sequences, 11% to 15% seen once. The same data also contributed to another study, on T cells in Graves' hyperthyroidism and ophthalmopathy.

The sequencing used peripheral blood mononuclear cells (PBMCs), collected at new diagnosis, from a patient treated with antithyroid drugs. The receptors were gathered from a woman aged 45 to 65 with Graves disease. Both conserved end residues are part of each CDR3. Each record gives: D gene, CDR3 length, V gene, clone size, J gene, CDR3 DNA, CDR3 protein. D genes are given only for firm matches. Rows give clone size only sometimes, using once, few, many, or a class for an expanded clone.

>TRBD2|16|TRBV11-2|many|TRBJ2-3
TGTGCCAGCAGCTTAGGCGCGGGGGGGCTCACAGATACGCAGTATTTT
CASSLGAGGLTDTQYF
>NA|16|TRBV11-2|many|TRBJ1-3
TGTGCCAGCAGCTTAGGATCAGTTAGCTCTGGAAACACCATATATTTT
CASSLGSVSSGNTIYF
>NA|15|TRBV5-1|few|TRBJ1-1
TGCGCCAGCAGCTCCACAGGGCGGGCGAGCACTGAAGCTTTCTTT
CASSSTGRASTEAFF
>TRBD1|14|TRBV2|many|TRBJ2-7
TGTGCCAGCAGACGGGACAGGGGGCACGACGAGCAGTACTTC
CASRRDRGHDEQYF
>TRBD1|14|TRBV6-2/TRBV6-3|few|TRBJ2-7
TGTGCCAGCAAAGGGACAGGGGGCGTCTGGGAGCAGTACTTC
CASKGTGGVWEQYF
>NA|14|TRBV12-3/TRBV12-4|many|TRBJ2-7
TGTGCCAGCAGACCACAGGATGGTGACTACGAGCAGTACTTC
CASRPQDGDYEQYF
>NA|17|TRBV6-2/TRBV6-3|NA|TRBJ2-6
TGTGCCAGCAGTTACGGGGGCCATCCTTCTGGGGCCAACGTCCTGACTTTC
CASSYGGHPSGANVLTF
>NA|14|TRBV10-3|few|TRBJ2-5
TGTGCCATCAGGACCGACTCAGGGGGGGAGACCCAGTACTTC
CAIRTDSGGETQYF
>NA|14|TRBV5-6|few|TRBJ2-3
TGTGCCAGCAGCTTTGGAGCAGGAAGGGATACGCAGTATTTT
CASSFGAGRDTQYF
>TRBD1|15|TRBV7-9|few|TRBJ2-4
TGTGCCAGCAGCTCGGAGGGACAGGAGGGGAACATTCAGTACTTC
CASSSEGQEGNIQYF
>TRBD2|14|TRBV3-1|NA|TRBJ2-7
TGTGGCAGCAGCCCGGAGGGACTAGCGGGACTGCGGTACTTC
CGSSPEGLAGLRYF
>NA|14|TRBV4-1|NA|TRBJ2-7
TGCGCCAGCGGCCCTGTCCCGAGGAGCTACGAGCAGTACTTC
CASGPVPRSYEQYF
>NA|15|TRBV7-2|NA|TRBJ2-7
TGTGCCAGCAGCTTATTAGGAAGTAACGCCAACGAGCAGTACTTC
CASSLLGSNANEQYF
>TRBD1|14|TRBV27|few|TRBJ1-2
TGTGCCAGCAGTCCCACCGGGACAGCAAGAGGCTACACCTTC
CASSPTGTARGYTF
>TRBD1|18|TRBV4-1|few|TRBJ1-6
TGCGCCAGCAGCCCGGAGGGACAGGGACCCCTTCGGAATTCACCCCTCCACTTT
CASSPEGQGPLRNSPLHF
>TRBD1|16|TRBV3-1|many|TRBJ1-2
TGTGCCAGCAGCCAAACTCACAGGGGTCTTAACTATGGCTACACCTTC
CASSQTHRGLNYGYTF
>NA|14|TRBV30|many|TRBJ1-5
TGTGCCTGGAGTGTACGGCCTAGCAATCAGCCCCAGCATTTT
CAWSVRPSNQPQHF
>TRBD1|15|TRBV20-1|many|TRBJ1-2
TGCAGTGCTAGAGATCTAGGGGACAGAAGGGGTGGCTACACCTTC
CSARDLGDRRGGYTF
>NA|15|TRBV9|few|TRBJ1-6
TGTGCCAGCAGCGTAGAAGCCCTTTTTAATTCACCCCTCCACTTT
CASSVEALFNSPLHF
>NA|13|TRBV6-1|many|TRBJ2-7
TGTGCCAGCAGTGACTCCGCCCTCTACGAGCAGTACTTC
CASSDSALYEQYF
>TRBD2|13|TRBV30|few|TRBJ2-3
TGTGCCTGTGGCCTAGCGGGTCCAGATACGCAGTATTTT
CACGLAGPDTQYF
>TRBD2|16|TRBV6-5|many|TRBJ2-7
TGTGCCAGCAGTTTCCATCCGGGACTAGCCGTCTACGAGCAGTACTTC
CASSFHPGLAVYEQYF
>TRBD1|14|TRBV27|NA|TRBJ1-1
TGTGCCAGCAGCGGGGGACAGGTGAACACTGAAGCTTTCTTT
CASSGGQVNTEAFF
>NA|16|TRBV11-3|many|TRBJ1-6
TGTGCCAGCAGCTTAACGTTGTCAGGGGTGGATTCACCCCTCCACTTT
CASSLTLSGVDSPLHF
>NA|15|TRBV5-4|NA|TRBJ2-5
TGTGCCAGCAGCTTGGATTCGGGGAGTTACGAGACCCAGTACTTC
CASSLDSGSYETQYF
>TRBD1|18|TRBV27|many|TRBJ1-3
TGTGCCAGCAGTTTATCCGGCGCGGACAGGGTGGGTGGAAACACCATATATTTT
CASSLSGADRVGGNTIYF
>TRBD2|19|TRBV7-6|many|TRBJ2-1
TGTGCCAGCAGCTTAGAGGCTAGCGGTTTTTTCAGCTCCTACAATGAGCAGTTCTTC
CASSLEASGFFSSYNEQFF
>NA|11|TRBV5-5|many|TRBJ1-1
TGTGCCAGCAGCTTGGGGGGGAAAGCTTTCTTT
CASSLGGKAFF
>TRBD2|15|TRBV2|many|TRBJ2-2
TGTGCCAGCAGTGTAGCGGGGATGAACACCGGGGAGCTGTTTTTT
CASSVAGMNTGELFF
>NA|13|TRBV29-1|NA|TRBJ1-2
TGCAGCGTTGACGGGGTGGAAGAATATGGCTACACCTTC
CSVDGVEEYGYTF
>TRBD1|17|TRBV12-3/TRBV12-4|NA|TRBJ2-4
TGTGCCAGCAGTTACGGTTTGGGACAGGGGGCGGGAGACATTCAGTACTTC
CASSYGLGQGAGDIQYF
>TRBD1|14|TRBV10-2|many|TRBJ1-4
TGCGCCAGCAGCTACAGGGGGGGGATTGAAAAACTGTTTTTT
CASSYRGGIEKLFF
>NA|16|TRBV28|NA|TRBJ2-3
NA
CASSTLGYQGTDTQYF
>NA|15|TRBV6-1|many|TRBJ2-6
TGTGCCAGCAGGCAAAGGGGGGCTGGGGCCAACGTCCTGACTTTC
CASRQRGAGANVLTF
>NA|16|TRBV7-9|few|TRBJ2-5
TGTGCCAGCAGCTTCTATAGGGGGACAAACCAAGAGACCCAGTACTTC
CASSFYRGTNQETQYF
>TRBD1|14|TRBV2|many|TRBJ1-5
TGTGCCAGCAGAGAGACAGGGGGCAATCAGCCCCAGCATTTT
CASRETGGNQPQHF
>NA|15|TRBV7-9|many|TRBJ2-2
TGTGCCAGCAGCGTCCGGGCCGGGAACACCGGGGAGCTGTTTTTT
CASSVRAGNTGELFF
>NA|15|TRBV27|many|TRBJ2-7
TGTGCCAGCAGTTTATCTAAGCGGAGCTCCTACGAGCAGTACTTC
CASSLSKRSSYEQYF
>TRBD2|16|TRBV3-1|many|TRBJ2-1
TGTGCCACCGGAACCAGCGGGAGGGCGATTTCGGATGAGCAGTTCTTC
CATGTSGRAISDEQFF
>TRBD1|15|TRBV2|many|TRBJ2-2
TGTGCCAGCAGGCCCTGGACAGGCTTTACCGGGGAGCTGTTTTTT
CASRPWTGFTGELFF
>TRBD2|19|TRBV4-2|NA|TRBJ2-1
TGTGCCAGCAGCCAAGACCCGCCAAGGGGCGGGAGGGCCTACAATGAGCAGTTCTTC
CASSQDPPRGGRAYNEQFF
>TRBD1|17|TRBV28|few|TRBJ1-5
TGTGCCAGCAGTCCCACAGGGGGCAAGTTGCTTGATCAGCCCCAGCATTTT
CASSPTGGKLLDQPQHF
>NA|16|TRBV11-2|many|TRBJ2-1
TGTGCCAGCAGCTTAGTTTGGGCTAGCGCTTACAATGAGCAGTTCTTC
CASSLVWASAYNEQFF
>TRBD2|16|TRBV10-1|few|TRBJ2-7
TGCGCCAGCAGTGACCAGGGACTAGCGGAGCGCTACGAGCAGTACTTC
CASSDQGLAERYEQYF
>TRBD1|15|TRBV10-2|once|TRBJ1-4
TGCGCCAGCACACCCCGGGACAGGGGCAATGAAAAACTGTTTTTT
CASTPRDRGNEKLFF
>TRBD1|12|TRBV24-1|few|TRBJ2-7
TGTGCCACCAGTACAGGGGGCTACGAGCAGTACTTC
CATSTGGYEQYF
>TRBD2|17|TRBV10-3|many|TRBJ2-1
TGTGCCATCAGTGGTTCTAGCGGGAGAGCTAGGGGCGATGAGCAGTTCTTC
CAISGSSGRARGDEQFF
>TRBD2|15|TRBV3-1|few|TRBJ2-7
TGTGCCAGCAGCCAAGTTGTAGCGGGAGGAGACGAGCAGTACTTC
CASSQVVAGGDEQYF
>NA|16|TRBV5-1|few|TRBJ2-1
TGCGCCAGCAGCTTGGACGGGTCGCTTAACTACAATGAGCAGTTCTTC
CASSLDGSLNYNEQFF
>NA|13|TRBV5-1|many|TRBJ1-2
TGCGCCAGCAGTTCAGGGGTAGACTATGCGGACACCTTC
CASSSGVDYADTF
>TRBD2|17|TRBV9|few|TRBJ2-3
TGTGCCAGCAGCGTAGATGCGGGAGGGCTTCACACAGATACGCAGTATTTT
CASSVDAGGLHTDTQYF
>NA|18|TRBV28|NA|TRBJ1-5
TGTGCCAGCAGTTTATGGAATCAGTCCCGACATAGCAATCAGCCCCAGCATTTT
CASSLWNQSRHSNQPQHF
>NA|11|TRBV30|many|TRBJ1-1
TGTGCCTGGAGACAGAACACTGAAGCTTTCTTT
CAWRQNTEAFF
>TRBD2|16|TRBV28|NA|TRBJ2-7
TGTGCCAGCAGTCCCGCCGGGGGTAGCGGGGCCTACGAGCAGTACTTC
CASSPAGGSGAYEQYF